What follows are 31 T cell receptor beta chains derived from one specimen sequenced in a study of blood T cell repertoires in COVID-19. Clones were sequenced by immunoSEQ multiplex PCR, and TCRdb holds only the in-frame ones, with some missing. The sample lists under 300,000 clones, 75% to 90% occurring once. The sequenced sample was PBMCs or T cells enriched from blood (not recorded which). The receptors stem from a woman between 25 and 40 years old with acute COVID-19.

V and J are TRBV7-2 and TRBJ2-7, with 8 bases matching TRBD2. There are 17 residues in the CDR3. CDR1 and CDR2 from the germline V gene are SGHTA and FQGNSA. The trim removed 5 bases at V and 2 bases at J, leaving 14 bases unmatched. CDR3 bases: TGTGCCAGCAGCCAAACTTGGAGCGGGGGCCGAACCTACGAGCAGTACTTC. Protein: CASSQTWSGGRTYEQYF.

CDR3 coding DNA: TGTGCCACCAGCAGTGCCCGGAATTCACCCCTCCACTTT. Residues: CATSSARNSPLHF. The V and J genes are TRBV15 and TRBJ1-6, with D unresolved. The CDR3 sequence is 13 residues long. With 3 bases removed from V and 7 bases from J, the gap between germline ends came to 7 bases. Germline V lookup: CDR1 LNHNV, CDR2 YYDKDF (reference sequence).

The chain carries TRBV5-1 and TRBJ1-4; D not resolved. Germline V gene lookup returns CDR1 SGHRS and CDR2 YFSETQ. V lost 0 bases, J lost 0 bases, and 6 bases lay in between. The CDR3 runs to 15 residues. The CDR3 DNA is TGCGCCAGCAGCTTGGGGGCCACAACTAATGAAAAACTGTTTTTT. Translating it yields CASSLGATTNEKLFF.

V usage is TRBV29-1 and J usage is TRBJ1-2; D might be TRBD1 (6 bases). V gave up 1 base and J gave up 2 bases, with 11 bases separating them. This CDR3 spans 14 amino acids. Germline V gene sequence: CDR1 SQVTM, CDR2 ANQGSEA. This CDR3 reads CSVEGLQGNYGYTF. DNA for the CDR3: TGCAGCGTTGAAGGCTTACAGGGCAACTATGGCTACACCTTC.

The chain carries TRBV5-6 and TRBJ1-6, with D unresolved. V gave up 1 base and J gave up 8 bases, with 10 bases separating them. CDR1 and CDR2 (germline): SGHDT, YYEEEE. This CDR3 has 14 residues. CDR3 amino acids: CASSLHPPDSPLHF. CDR3 nucleotide sequence: TGTGCCAGCAGCTTGCATCCCCCGGATTCACCCCTCCACTTT.

The chain combines TRBV12-3 or TRBV12-4 with TRBJ1-2; D may be TRBD1 (6 bases). The CDR3 has 11 residues. Deletions cut 7 bases from V and 7 bases from J, with 10 bases between. CDR3 coding DNA: TGTGCCAGCACCACAGGGTTTGGCTACACCTTC. Its translation: CASTTGFGYTF.

This sequence joins TRBV6-1 and TRBJ2-7; TRBD1 aligns across 8 bases. The CDR3 runs to 15 residues. Germline assignment: CDR1 MNHNS and CDR2 SASEGT. Trimming cost V 1 base and J 7 bases; bases outside gene matches: 9. DNA of the CDR3: TGTGCCAGCAGTGAAGTCGCAGGGGGCTTGGGGGAGCAGTACTTC. Translation: CASSEVAGGLGEQYF.

J is TRBJ1-1 and V is TRBV6-5, with D possibly TRBD1 on 5 matching bases. The CDR3 is 16 amino acids. Germline values: CDR1 MNHEY, CDR2 SVGAGI. V dropped 0 bases and J dropped 1 base, with 12 bases sitting between them. In DNA form, the CDR3 reads TGTGCCAGCAGTTACTCGACATCCGGGGGGAACACTGAAGCTTTCTTT. Protein sequence: CASSYSTSGGNTEAFF.

The chain employs TRBV10-3 and TRBJ2-1; 12 nucleotides line up with TRBD2. Trimming removed 6 bases from V and 5 bases from J; junction bases left unmatched: 5. The CDR3 sequence is 15 residues long. CDR1 is ENHRY and CDR2 is SYGVKD in the germline V gene. CDR3 region: CAIRGGLAGDNEQFF. The CDR3 coding sequence is TGTGCCATCAGGGGGGGACTAGCGGGTGACAATGAGCAGTTCTTC.

This clone was seen a single time. The rearrangement links TRBV12-5 to TRBJ1-5; TRBD1 is a possible D gene (5 bases). Trimming removed 7 bases at V and 3 bases at J, with 16 bases between. Germline CDR1 and CDR2: LGHNT and FRNRAP. The CDR3 extends over 15 amino acids. CDR3 DNA sequence: TGTGCTAGTGCCCTGGGGCACGTCTCCAATCAGCCCCAGCATTTT. It is translated as CASALGHVSNQPQHF.

This clone has a handful of counts. A read error may produce the germline difference seen at one junction end. V usage is TRBV7-9 and J usage is TRBJ2-2; 10 bases line up with TRBD1. CDR1 SEHNR and CDR2 FQNEAQ come from the germline V gene (reference sequence). CDR3 length equals 15 residues. CDR3 sequence: CASSLAGQGVGELFF. The CDR3 DNA sequence: TGTGCCAGCAGCCTAGCCGGACAGGGGGTCGGGGAGCTGTTTTTT.

The genes are TRBV5-1 and TRBJ2-1; D gene ambiguous. V lost 0 bases, J lost 5 bases, and 12 bases lay in between. The CDR3 covers 15 residues. Germline CDR1 and CDR2: SGHRS and YFSETQ. The CDR3 loop is CASSLALSTDNEQFF. CDR3 nucleotides: TGCGCCAGCAGCTTGGCCCTTTCAACGGACAATGAGCAGTTCTTC.

CDR3 sequence reads: CASSISSGRNPYNEQFF. The CDR3 coding sequence is TGTGCCAGTAGTATTTCTAGCGGGCGGAATCCCTACAATGAGCAGTTCTTC. This chain joins TRBV19 and TRBJ2-1, with 8 nucleotides matching TRBD2. CDR1 is LNHDA, CDR2 SQIVND, per germline (reference sequence). The V segment lost 3 bases and the J segment 2 bases; nucleotides outside the gene matches: 9. The CDR3 consists of 17 residues.

This chain joins TRBV27 and TRBJ2-3, with TRBD2 as a possible D gene (6 bases). Trimming left V 6 bases short and J 0 bases short, with 16 bases between. The germline gives CDR1 MNHEY, CDR2 SMNVEV (reference sequence). The CDR3 runs to 16 residues. The CDR3: CASRLGLTLSTDTQYF. The CDR3 DNA sequence: TGTGCCAGCAGGCTTGGACTAACCCTTAGCACAGATACGCAGTATTTT.

The V gene is TRBV5-4, the J gene TRBJ2-1; 8 bases fit TRBD1. V trimming: 4 bases; J trimming: 5 bases; junction bases outside the gene matches: 5. The CDR3 is 14 residues long. The germline gives CDR1 SGHNT, CDR2 YYREEE (reference sequence). CDR3: CASSAVTGDNEQFF. The CDR3 region has the DNA TGTGCCAGCAGCGCCGTGACAGGGGACAATGAGCAGTTCTTC.

The chain joins TRBV20-1 to TRBJ2-7; TRBD1 is a possible D gene (5 bases). The CDR3 extends over 16 amino acids. The V and J ends lost 3 bases and 3 bases respectively, with 21 bases between them. Germline V gene data show CDR1 as DFQATT and CDR2 as SNEGSKA (reference sequence). The CDR3 DNA reads TGCAGTGCTAGTCCGAATCAGGGCCGTCCCAACTACGAGCAGTACTTC. It yields the protein CSASPNQGRPNYEQYF.

The V and J genes are TRBV2 and TRBJ2-3; TRBD1 aligns across 8 bases. CDR1 SNHLY and CDR2 FYNNEI come from the germline V gene. CDR3 length: 12 residues. V gave up 9 bases and J gave up 2 bases; unmatched junction bases: 1. The CDR3 coding sequence is TGTGCCAGGGGACAGGACACAGATACGCAGTATTTT. Translated, it gives CARGQDTDTQYF.

V gene TRBV11-3 combines with J gene TRBJ2-1; tentatively, D is TRBD1 (6 bases). V was cut by 5 bases and J by 5 bases, with 13 bases left in between. The CDR3 has 14 residues. Germline V CDR1 and CDR2: SGHNT, YENEEA. Here the CDR3 reads CASSLAQGNNEQFF. Written as DNA, the CDR3 is TGTGCCAGCAGCCTAGCCCAGGGGAACAATGAGCAGTTCTTC.

V gene TRBV2 combines with J gene TRBJ1-2; D unclear. This CDR3 is 12 amino acids long. Between the trimmed V and J ends, which lost 4 bases and 8 bases, there was a span of 11 bases. Germline-derived CDR1 and CDR2 are SNHLY and FYNNEI. For the CDR3, the DNA is TGTGCCAGCAGTGCGGCAGCGCGGGGCTACACCTTC. This translates into CASSAAARGYTF.

This clone was seen a single time. The rearrangement links TRBV7-2 to TRBJ2-7; a possible D gene is TRBD2 (5 bases). The V end lost 6 bases, the J end lost 4 bases, and 16 bases lay between the germline ends. The CDR3 has 14 amino acids. Per germline, CDR1 SGHTA and CDR2 FQGNSA. CDR3 sequence: CASRPTGLSYEQYF. DNA of the CDR3: TGTGCCAGCAGACCTACTGGACTGTCGTACGAGCAGTACTTC.

The V gene is TRBV5-1, the J gene TRBJ2-7; 14 bases line up with TRBD2. Germline CDR1 and CDR2: SGHRS and YFSETQ. CDR3 length: 15 residues. With V trimmed by 4 bases and J by 6 bases, 6 bases remained unmatched. The CDR3 here is CASSPGLAGGPEQYF. The DNA of the CDR3 is TGCGCCAGCAGCCCCGGACTAGCGGGAGGACCCGAGCAGTACTTC.

This chain connects TRBV11-3 to TRBJ2-1; TRBD1 matches at 8 bases. V shed 4 bases, J shed 7 bases, and the junction held 6 bases outside the gene matches. CDR3 length: 14 amino acids. CDR1 and CDR2 from the germline V gene are SGHNT and YENEEA. The CDR3 is CASSSRDRMNEQFF. The CDR3, as DNA: TGTGCCAGCAGCTCCCGGGACAGGATGAATGAGCAGTTCTTC.

This chain connects TRBV5-8 to TRBJ2-7; TRBD2 matches 14 bases. CDR3 length: 19 amino acids. Germline values: CDR1 SGHTS, CDR2 YDEGEE. Trimming took 3 bases from V and 0 from J; bases not matched to a gene: 11. The CDR3 bases are TGTGCCAGCAGCTCACCGGGACTAGCGGGGGTTCCGAGCTCCTACGAGCAGTACTTC. Translation gives CASSSPGLAGVPSSYEQYF. Full variable domain (missing parts from reference TRBV5-8 and TRBJ2-7): EAGVTQSPTHLIKTRGQQATLRCSPISGHTSVYWYQQALGLGLQFLLWYDEGEERNRGNFPPRFSGRQFPNYSSELNVNALELEDSALYLCASSSPGLAGVPSSYEQYFGPGTRLTVT.

The rearrangement links TRBV3-1 (or the pseudogene TRBV3-2) to TRBJ1-1; D not certain. Deletions cut 2 bases from V and 4 bases from J, with 8 bases between. Germline-derived CDR1 and CDR2 are LGHDT and YNNKEL (reference sequence). This CDR3 spans 13 amino acids. Written as DNA, the CDR3 is TGTGCCAGCAGCCAAAATACAGCCACTGAAGCTTTCTTT. Translated, it gives CASSQNTATEAFF.

As to this clone: The sample carries other DNA sequences with the same CDR3. The chain employs TRBV28 and TRBJ1-5; 7 nucleotides align to TRBD1. The germline V gene has CDR1 MDHEN and CDR2 SYDVKM. The J segment lost 2 bases and the V segment lost 7 bases, leaving 2 bases of the junction unmatched. The length of the CDR3 is 13 residues. This chain's CDR3 is CASTQGGNQPQHF. In DNA, the CDR3 is TGTGCCAGCACCCAGGGGGGCAATCAGCCCCAGCATTTT.

The chain recombines TRBV3-1 (or the pseudogene TRBV3-2) with TRBJ1-1; possibly TRBD1 for D (6 bases). Germline CDR1 and CDR2: LGHDT and YNNKEL (reference sequence). Trimming took off 0 bases at V and 1 base at J, with 15 bases between the two ends. This CDR3 contains 17 residues. CDR3 protein: CASSQEAGAGANTEAFF. The CDR3 DNA reads TGTGCCAGCAGCCAAGAGGCCGGGGCAGGGGCGAACACTGAAGCTTTCTTT.

The chain employs TRBV7-2 and TRBJ1-3; D gene uncertain. The CDR3 is 15 residues long. V was clipped by 2 bases and J by 4 bases, with 12 bases between them. CDR1 is SGHTA, CDR2 FQGNSA, per germline. CDR3 in amino acids: CASSLLLTPGNTIYF. The CDR3 region has the DNA TGTGCCAGCAGCTTATTGTTAACACCCGGAAACACCATATATTTT.

The CDR3 DNA is TGCGCCAGCAGTGAGGGGGGCCAGACAGGGAATGAGCAGTTCTTC. The encoded protein is CASSEGGQTGNEQFF. The rearrangement uses TRBV10-2 and TRBJ2-1; 7 positions agree with TRBD1. CDR3 length: 15 residues. J was trimmed by 7 bases and V by 2 bases; bases with no gene match: 8. CDR1 is WSHSY, CDR2 SAAADI, per germline.

This clone was detected only once. This chain connects TRBV3-1 (or the pseudogene TRBV3-2) to TRBJ2-4, with a weak D call TRBD2 (6 bases). CDR3 size: 15 residues. Germline CDR1 and CDR2: LGHDT and YNNKEL (reference sequence). V was pared by 0 bases and J by 5 bases, with 11 bases between. Here the CDR3 DNA reads TGTGCCAGCAGCCAAGATAGGGGAGGCGAAAACATTCAGTACTTC. The encoded protein is CASSQDRGGENIQYF.

This clone has just one count. This chain connects TRBV30 to TRBJ1-5; 11 nucleotides match TRBD1. CDR1 and CDR2 (germline): GTSNPN, SVGIG (reference sequence). This CDR3 has 13 amino acids. V was clipped by 1 base and J by 7 bases; unmatched bases: 0. In DNA, the CDR3 is TGTGCCTGGAGTGGGACAGGGGGCCAGCCCCAGCATTTT. Translated: CAWSGTGGQPQHF.

This clone was counted only a few times. Here the CDR3 reads CASSDPTSGRVNYEQYF. The CDR3 coding sequence is TGTGCCAGCAGCGACCCTACTAGCGGGAGGGTAAACTACGAGCAGTACTTC. This chain uses TRBV2 with TRBJ2-7; the match to TRBD2 covers 13 bases. Germline trimming cut 6 bases from V and 3 bases from J; bases unmatched to any gene: 11. Germline values: CDR1 SNHLY, CDR2 FYNNEI. The CDR3 loop spans 17 amino acids.